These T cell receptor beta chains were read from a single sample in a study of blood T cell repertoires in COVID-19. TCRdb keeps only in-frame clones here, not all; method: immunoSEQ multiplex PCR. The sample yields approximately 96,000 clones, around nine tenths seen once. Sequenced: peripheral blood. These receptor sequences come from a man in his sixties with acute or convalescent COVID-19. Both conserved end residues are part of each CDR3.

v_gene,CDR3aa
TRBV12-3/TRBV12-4,CASSLSGNEQYF
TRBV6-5,CASRWTGAAYEQYF
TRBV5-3,CARSLGGIPRSEQYF
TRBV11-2,CASSLDRAGTGITDTQYF
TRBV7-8,CASSFKIGQLTEAFF
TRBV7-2,CASSSTTGLNQPQHF
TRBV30,CAWRPQTGLGNTIYF
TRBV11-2,CASSSSAGVADTQYF
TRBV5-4,CASSLVAGGLDEQYF
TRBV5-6,CASSLGRAGNTIYF
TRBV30,CAWRRYEGSDRADTQYF
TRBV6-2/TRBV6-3,CASSYGLSSGTFTGELFF
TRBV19,CASIAGRGGDRGNPGANVLTF
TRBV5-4,CASSLDPAGGAGGNTIYF
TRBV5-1,CASSLAGSSGGRCTF
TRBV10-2,CASSELLVGTTGYTF
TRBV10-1,CARARRDSNSYEQYF
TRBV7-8,CASSLGQGIGNTIYF
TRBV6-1,CASSATFRWERQTEQFF
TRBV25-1,CASGAVTGSNEKLFF
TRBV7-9,CASSHEADRNQPQHF
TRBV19,CASRVTGSGNQPQHF
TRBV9,CASSHGVAGAYNEQFF
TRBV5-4,CASSSKGQQGGHPYNEQFF
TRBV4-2,CASSQVGAGSQETQYF
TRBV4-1,CASSPTSGSSEQYF
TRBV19,CASNGGLNTGELFF
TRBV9,CASSVGGDYGYTF
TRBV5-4,CASSLAGTVNEKLFF
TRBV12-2,CASRLGTGILFF
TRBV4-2,CASSPSQAGTDTQYF
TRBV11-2,CASGRGSYNEQFF
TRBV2,CASIEGAFNTEAFF
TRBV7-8,CASSLAGNEKLFF
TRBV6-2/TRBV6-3,CASSPRPLAGGLTSTDTQYF
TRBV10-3,CAISVGGGQLSYEQYF
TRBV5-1,CASSSGIGGYTF